The sequence of this TCR beta chain was determined in a study of T cell repertoires in cytomegalovirus infection (dated by TCRdb to between 2018 and 2020). Regarding the complete study: Alongside well-studied HLA-B-restricted epitopes, the peptide stimulations were aimed at recently identified HLA-C-restricted CMV epitopes, whose presentation resists viral immunomodulation. Donor HLA type was relevant to the analysis, because carriage of CMV infection together with the matching HLA type was indicated by public TCR beta signatures.

Taken from the germline V gene, the CDR1 and CDR2 loops are SGHVS and FNYEAQ. V lost 5 bases and J lost 4 bases, and the count of bases not matched to a germline gene is 7. The CDR3 goes from the cysteine to the phenylalanine over 14 residues. Just CDR3 DNA is preserved here, 42 bases in frame from base 1. Broad study findings and their caveats: The ex vivo response was dominated by HLA-C-restricted CMV-specific TCR beta clonotypes, which also provided the single most frequent clonotype in two of eight donors. Carriers of CMV infection plus the relevant HLA type were discriminated by the cumulative frequency of public TCR beta family members in the study cohort and in an independent roughly 350-donor cohort.

To note about this clonotype: No cognate antigen has been identified for it. Per-base quality was not reported, and no clone a single base away is much larger than it.

The sample's treatment or condition label, decoded: in vitro stimulation with specific CMV peptide epitopes to enrich CMV-specific T cells. Data came from an Illumina HiSeq 1500. TCRdb trimmed the raw reads at Q25, called clones with MiXCR and kept productive beta chains. A single entry per CDR3 protein holds the most common genes and DNA from its merged rows. This sample is represented by 200,000 to 250,000 distinct CDR3 sequences; roughly 34% of them were singletons. Roughly three fifths of the sample goes to the ten largest clones. The sequenced sample was CD8+ T cells from cultured PBMCs, obtained from culture after CMV antigen stimulation. This clonotype was sampled from a human donor in good health (CMV status not recorded). Some clones in this sample may be carry-over from other donors' samples. The chain joins TRBV7-6 to TRBJ2-5; TRBD2 agrees with 7 junctional bases. In nucleotides, the sequence is TGTGCCAGCAGCCCTCGGACTAGGAGAGAGACCCAGTACTTC. It encodes CASSPRTRRETQYF.